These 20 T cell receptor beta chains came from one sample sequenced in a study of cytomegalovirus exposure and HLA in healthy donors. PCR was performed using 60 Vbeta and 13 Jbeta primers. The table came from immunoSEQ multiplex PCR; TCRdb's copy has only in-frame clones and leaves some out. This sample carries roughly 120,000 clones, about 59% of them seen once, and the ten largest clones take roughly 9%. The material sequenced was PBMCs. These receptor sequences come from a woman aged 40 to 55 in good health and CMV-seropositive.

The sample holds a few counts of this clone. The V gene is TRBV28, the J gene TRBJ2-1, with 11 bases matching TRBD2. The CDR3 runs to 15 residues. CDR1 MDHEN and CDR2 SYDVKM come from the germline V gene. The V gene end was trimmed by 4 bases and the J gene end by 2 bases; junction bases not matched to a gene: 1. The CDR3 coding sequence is TGTGCCAGCAGTTATAGCGGGAGGGCCTACAATGAGCAGTTCTTC. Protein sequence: CASSYSGRAYNEQFF.

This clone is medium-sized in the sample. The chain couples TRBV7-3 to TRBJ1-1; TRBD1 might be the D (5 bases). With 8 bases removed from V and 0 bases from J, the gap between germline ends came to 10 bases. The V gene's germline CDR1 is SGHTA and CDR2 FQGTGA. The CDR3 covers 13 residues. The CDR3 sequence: CASREDMNTEAFF. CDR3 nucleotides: TGTGCCAGCCGGGAGGACATGAACACTGAAGCTTTCTTT. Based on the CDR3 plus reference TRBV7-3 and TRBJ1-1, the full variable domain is GAGVSQTPSNKVTEKGKYVELRCDPISGHTALYWYRQSLGQGPEFLIYFQGTGAADDSGLPNDRFFAVRPEGSVSTLKIQRTERGDSAVYLCASREDMNTEAFFGQGTRLTVV.

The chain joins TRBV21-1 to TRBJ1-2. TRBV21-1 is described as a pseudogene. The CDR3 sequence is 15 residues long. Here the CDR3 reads CASHPGGGENYGYTF. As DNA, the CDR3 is TGTGCCAGCCACCCGGGGGGTGGGGAAAACTATGGCTACACCTTC.

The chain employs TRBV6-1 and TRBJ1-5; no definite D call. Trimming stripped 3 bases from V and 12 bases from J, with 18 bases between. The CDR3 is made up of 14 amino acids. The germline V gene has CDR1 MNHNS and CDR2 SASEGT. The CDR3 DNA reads TGTGCCAGCAGTGAGGAGGTAGGGCTCTCCCACCAGCATTTT. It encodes CASSEEVGLSHQHF.

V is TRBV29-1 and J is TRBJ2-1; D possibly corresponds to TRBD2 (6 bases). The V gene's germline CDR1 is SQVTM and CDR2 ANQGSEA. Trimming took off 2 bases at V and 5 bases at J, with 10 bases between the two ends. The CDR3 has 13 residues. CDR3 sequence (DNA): TGCAGCGTTGAACCGGGACTCCACAATGAGCAGTTCTTC. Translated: CSVEPGLHNEQFF.

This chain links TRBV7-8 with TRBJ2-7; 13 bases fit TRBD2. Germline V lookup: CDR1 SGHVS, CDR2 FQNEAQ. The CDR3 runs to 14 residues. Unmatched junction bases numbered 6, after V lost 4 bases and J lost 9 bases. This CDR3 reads CASSSSGTSGAQYF. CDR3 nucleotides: TGTGCCAGCAGCTCTTCAGGGACTAGCGGGGCGCAGTACTTC.

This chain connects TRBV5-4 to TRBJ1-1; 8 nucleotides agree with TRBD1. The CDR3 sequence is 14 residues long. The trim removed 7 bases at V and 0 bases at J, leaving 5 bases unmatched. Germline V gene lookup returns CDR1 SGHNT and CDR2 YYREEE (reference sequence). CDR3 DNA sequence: TGTGCCAGCGAACAGGGGGAAGTGAACACTGAAGCTTTCTTT. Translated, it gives CASEQGEVNTEAFF.

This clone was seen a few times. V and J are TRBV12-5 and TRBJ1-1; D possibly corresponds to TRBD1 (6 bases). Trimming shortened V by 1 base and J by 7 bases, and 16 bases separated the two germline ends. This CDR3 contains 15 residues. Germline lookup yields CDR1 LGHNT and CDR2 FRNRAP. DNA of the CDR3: TGTGCTAGTGGTTTGGCTACCGCCGGGACAATTGAAGCTTTCTTT. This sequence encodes CASGLATAGTIEAFF.

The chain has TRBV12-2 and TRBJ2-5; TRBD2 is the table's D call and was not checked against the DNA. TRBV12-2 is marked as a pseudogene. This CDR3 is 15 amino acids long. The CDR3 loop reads CASRLGGEGLETQYF. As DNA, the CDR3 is TGTGCAAGTCGCTTAGGTGGGGAGGGGCTGGAGACCCAGTACTTC.

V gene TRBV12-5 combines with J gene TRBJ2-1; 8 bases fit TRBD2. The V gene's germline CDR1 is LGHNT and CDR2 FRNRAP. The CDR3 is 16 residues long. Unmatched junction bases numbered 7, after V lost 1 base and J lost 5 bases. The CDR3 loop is CASGLGGGRRDNEQFF. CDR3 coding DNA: TGTGCTAGTGGTTTGGGGGGCGGGAGGCGGGACAATGAGCAGTTCTTC.

The CDR3 protein is CASSLGGGNTGELFF. CDR3 bases: TGCGCCAGCAGCTTAGGCGGTGGGAACACCGGGGAGCTGTTTTTT. The V gene is TRBV5-1, the J gene TRBJ2-2; D call uncertain. The CDR3 has 15 amino acids. V was shortened by 2 bases and J by 1 base, with 9 bases between the two germline ends. CDR1 and CDR2 (germline): SGHRS, YFSETQ.

CDR3 loop: CASTPGQAGRGPPGELFF. The CDR3 DNA reads TGCGCCAGCACCCCGGGACAAGCAGGGCGGGGGCCCCCCGGGGAGCTGTTTTTT. The chain employs TRBV5-1 and TRBJ2-2; weak D call: TRBD2 (7 bases). Trimming took 6 bases from V and 6 from J, leaving 27 bases between them. The germline V gene encodes CDR1 SGHRS and CDR2 YFSETQ. The CDR3 is 18 amino acids.

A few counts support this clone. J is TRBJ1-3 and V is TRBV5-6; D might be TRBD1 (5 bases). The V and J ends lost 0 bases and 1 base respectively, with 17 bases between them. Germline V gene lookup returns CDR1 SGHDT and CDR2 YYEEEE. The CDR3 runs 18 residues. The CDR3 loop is CASSLVGDYYTSGNTIYF. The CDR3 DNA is TGTGCCAGCAGCTTGGTAGGGGACTACTATACTTCTGGAAACACCATATATTTT.

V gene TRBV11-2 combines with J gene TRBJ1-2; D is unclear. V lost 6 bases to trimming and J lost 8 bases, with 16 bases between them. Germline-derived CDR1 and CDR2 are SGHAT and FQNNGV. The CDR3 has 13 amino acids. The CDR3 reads CASSQTPAGGYTF. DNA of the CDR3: TGTGCCAGCAGTCAAACCCCCGCGGGGGGCTACACCTTC.

The CDR3 coding sequence is TGTGCCAGCAGCTTCTGGAGCGGGGCCTACAATGAGCAGTTCTTC. This gives the protein CASSFWSGAYNEQFF. This rearrangement joins TRBV11-2 to TRBJ2-1; 7 bases line up with TRBD2. The V gene end was trimmed by 3 bases and the J gene end by 2 bases; junction bases not matched to a gene: 4. This CDR3 is 15 amino acids long. The V gene's germline CDR1 is SGHAT and CDR2 FQNNGV.

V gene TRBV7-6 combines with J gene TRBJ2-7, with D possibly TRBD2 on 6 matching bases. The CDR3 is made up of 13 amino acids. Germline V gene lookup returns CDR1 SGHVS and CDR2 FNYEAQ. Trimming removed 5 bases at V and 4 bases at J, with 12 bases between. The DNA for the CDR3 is TGTGCCAGCAGCCAGAGGCTAGCGTACGAGCAGTACTTC. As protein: CASSQRLAYEQYF.

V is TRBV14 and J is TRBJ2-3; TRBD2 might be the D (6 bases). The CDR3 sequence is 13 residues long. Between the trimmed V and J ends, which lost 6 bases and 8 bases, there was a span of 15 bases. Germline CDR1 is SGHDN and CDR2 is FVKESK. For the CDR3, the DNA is TGTGCCAGCAGTGCGGGATCCGAGGGTACGCAGTATTTT. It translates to CASSAGSEGTQYF.

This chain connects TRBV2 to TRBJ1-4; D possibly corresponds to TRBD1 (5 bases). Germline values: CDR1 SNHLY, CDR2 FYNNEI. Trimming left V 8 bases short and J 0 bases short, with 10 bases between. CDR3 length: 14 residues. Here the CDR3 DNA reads TGTGCCAGCTCGCGGGGCACAACTAATGAAAAACTGTTTTTT. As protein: CASSRGTTNEKLFF. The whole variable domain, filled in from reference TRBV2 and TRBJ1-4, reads EPEVTQTPSHQVTQMGQEVILRCVPISNHLYFYWYRQILGQKVEFLVSFYNNEISEKSEIFDDQFSVERPDGSNFTLKIRSTKLEDSAMYFCASSRGTTNEKLFFGSGTQLSVL.

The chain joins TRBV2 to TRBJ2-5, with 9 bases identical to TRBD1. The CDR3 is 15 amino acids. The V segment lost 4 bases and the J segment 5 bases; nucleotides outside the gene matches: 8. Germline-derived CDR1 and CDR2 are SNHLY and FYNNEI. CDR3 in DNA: TGTGCCAGCAGTGCACACAGGGGGCGTGAGGAGACCCAGTACTTC. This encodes CASSAHRGREETQYF.

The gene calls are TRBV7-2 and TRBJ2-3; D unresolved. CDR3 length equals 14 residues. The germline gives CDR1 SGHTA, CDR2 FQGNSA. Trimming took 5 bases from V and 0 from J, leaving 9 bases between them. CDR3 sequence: CASSRNPSTDTQYF. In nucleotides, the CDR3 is TGTGCCAGCAGCCGTAATCCCAGCACAGATACGCAGTATTTT.